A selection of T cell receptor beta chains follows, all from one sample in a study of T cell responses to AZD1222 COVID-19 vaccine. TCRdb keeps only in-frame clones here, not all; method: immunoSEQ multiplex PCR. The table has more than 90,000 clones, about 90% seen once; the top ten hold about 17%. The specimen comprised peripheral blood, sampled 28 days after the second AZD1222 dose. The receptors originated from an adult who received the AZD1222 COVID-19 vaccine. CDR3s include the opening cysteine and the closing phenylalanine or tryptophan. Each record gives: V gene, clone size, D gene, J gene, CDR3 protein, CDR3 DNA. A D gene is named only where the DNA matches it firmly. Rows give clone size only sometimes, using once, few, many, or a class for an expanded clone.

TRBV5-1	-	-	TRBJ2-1	CASSLAVAYNEQFF	TGCGCCAGCAGCTTGGCCGTCGCCTACAATGAGCAGTTCTTC
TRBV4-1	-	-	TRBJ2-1	CASSQTTGNSYNEQFF	TGCGCCAGCAGCCAAACGACAGGTAACTCCTACAATGAGCAGTTCTTC
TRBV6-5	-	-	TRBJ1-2	CASSTPEGGDYGYTF	TGTGCCAGCAGTACCCCAGAAGGGGGGGACTATGGCTACACCTTC
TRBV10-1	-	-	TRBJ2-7	CASSEYGGRDTYEQYF	TGCGCCAGCAGTGAGTATGGAGGGCGGGATACCTACGAGCAGTACTTC
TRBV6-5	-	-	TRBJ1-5	CASSYKGLQPQHF	TGTGCCAGCAGTTACAAGGGGCTGCAGCCCCAGCATTTT
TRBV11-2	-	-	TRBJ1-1	CASSFSRTEAFF	TGTGCCAGCAGCTTCTCGAGAACTGAAGCTTTCTTT
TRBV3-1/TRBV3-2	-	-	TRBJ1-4	CASRSQGHDEKLFF	TGTGCCAGCAGATCCCAGGGACATGATGAAAAACTGTTTTTT
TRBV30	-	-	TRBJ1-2	CACPKPPGNYGYTF	TGTGCCTGTCCTAAGCCCCCAGGGAACTATGGCTACACCTTC
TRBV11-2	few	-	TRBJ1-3	CASGQTAGNTIYF	TGTGCCAGCGGTCAAACGGCTGGAAACACCATATATTTT
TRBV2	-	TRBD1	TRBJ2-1	CASSQDRGPHNEQFF	TGTGCCAGCAGTCAGGACAGGGGGCCCCACAATGAGCAGTTCTTC
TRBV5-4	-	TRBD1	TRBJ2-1	CASSYGTGGLYEQFF	TGTGCCAGCAGCTATGGGACAGGGGGTCTCTATGAGCAGTTCTTC
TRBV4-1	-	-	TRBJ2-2	CASSQPRRTAPSTGELFF	TGCGCCAGCAGCCAACCTCGTCGCACTGCACCATCCACCGGGGAGCTGTTTTTT
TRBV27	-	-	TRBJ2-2	CASSLISGELFF	TGTGCCAGCAGTTTAATCTCCGGGGAGCTGTTTTTT
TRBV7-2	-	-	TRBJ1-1	CASSFDRTNTEAFF	TGTGCCAGCAGCTTTGACAGGACTAACACTGAAGCTTTCTTT
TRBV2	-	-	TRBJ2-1	CASSEERWGSYNEQFF	TGTGCCAGCAGTGAAGAGAGATGGGGCTCCTACAATGAGCAGTTCTTC
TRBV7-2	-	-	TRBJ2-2	CASSLGVNTGELFF	TGTGCCAGCAGCTTAGGTGTGAACACCGGGGAGCTGTTTTTT
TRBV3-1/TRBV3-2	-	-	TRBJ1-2	CASSQDLAVLYYGYTF	TGTGCCAGCAGCCAAGATCTTGCCGTTCTCTACTATGGCTACACCTTC
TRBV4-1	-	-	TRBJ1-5	CASSQLPTGTFNQPQHF	TGCGCCAGCAGCCAACTACCCACCGGGACCTTCAATCAGCCCCAGCATTTT
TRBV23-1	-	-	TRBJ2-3	CASSQSPLSTDTQYF	TGCGCCAGCAGTCAATCACCGTTAAGCACAGATACGCAGTATTTT
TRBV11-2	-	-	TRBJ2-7	CASSLTTGGHEQYF	TGTGCCAGCAGCTTAACGACAGGTGGCCACGAGCAGTACTTC
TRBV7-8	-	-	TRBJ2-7	CASSLDRGNYEQYF	TGTGCCAGCAGCTTAGATAGGGGAAACTACGAGCAGTACTTC
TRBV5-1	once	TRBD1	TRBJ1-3	CASQGQPDSGNTIYF	TGCGCCAGCCAGGGACAGCCAGACTCTGGAAACACCATATATTTT
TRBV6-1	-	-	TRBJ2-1	CASSEARLAYYNEQFF	TGTGCCAGCAGTGAAGCTAGGCTAGCGTACTACAATGAGCAGTTCTTC
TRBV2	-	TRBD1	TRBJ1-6	CASSFDRGSSPLHF	TGTGCCAGCAGTTTTGACAGGGGCAGTTCACCCCTCCACTTT
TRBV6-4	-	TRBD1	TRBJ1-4	CASSPGTGGEKLFF	TGTGCCAGCAGTCCCGGGACAGGGGGTGAAAAACTGTTTTTT
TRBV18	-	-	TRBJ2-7	CASSPLLDSYEQYF	TGTGCCAGCTCACCACTCCTAGACTCCTACGAGCAGTACTTC
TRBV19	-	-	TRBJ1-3	CASSIWETATGNTIYF	TGTGCCAGTAGTATATGGGAGACCGCCACTGGAAACACCATATATTTT
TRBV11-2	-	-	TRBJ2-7	CASSLYGSSYEQYF	TGTGCCAGCAGCTTATACGGGAGCTCCTACGAGCAGTACTTC
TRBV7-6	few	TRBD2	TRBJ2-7	CASSQYGTSGEQYF	TGTGCCAGCAGCCAGTATGGGACTAGTGGCGAGCAGTACTTC
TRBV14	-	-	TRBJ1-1	CASSQGREAFF	TGTGCCAGCAGCCAGGGCAGGGAGGCTTTCTTT
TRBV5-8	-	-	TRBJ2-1	CASSLAGSSYNEQFF	TGTGCCAGCAGCTTGGCGGGGTCCTCCTACAATGAGCAGTTCTTC
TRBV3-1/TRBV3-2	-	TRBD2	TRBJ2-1	CASSPPPGGSLRNEQFF	TGTGCCAGCAGCCCACCACCGGGCGGGAGTCTTCGCAATGAGCAGTTCTTC
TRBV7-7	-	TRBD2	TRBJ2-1	CASSPGLAGSYNEQFF	TGTGCCAGCAGCCCGGGACTAGCGGGATCCTACAATGAGCAGTTCTTC
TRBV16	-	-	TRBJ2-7	CASSTRANSYEQYF	TGTGCCAGCAGCACCCGAGCTAACTCCTACGAGCAGTACTTC
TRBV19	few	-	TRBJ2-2	CASSTNTGELFF	TGTGCCAGTAGTACAAACACCGGGGAGCTGTTTTTT
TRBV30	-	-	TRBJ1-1	CAWTIGQQNTEAFF	TGTGCCTGGACCATTGGACAGCAGAACACTGAAGCTTTCTTT
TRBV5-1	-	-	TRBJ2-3	CASSLAVAVTDTQYF	TGCGCCAGCAGCTTGGCTGTGGCTGTCACAGATACGCAGTATTTT
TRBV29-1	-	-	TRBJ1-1	CSVDKNTEAFF	TGCAGCGTTGATAAGAACACTGAAGCTTTCTTT
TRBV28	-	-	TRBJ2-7	CATKAGFEGEQYF	TGTGCCACCAAGGCGGGTTTCGAAGGGGAGCAGTACTTC
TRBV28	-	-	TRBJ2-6	CASSYGTGANVLTF	TGTGCCAGCAGTTACGGTACTGGGGCCAACGTCCTGACTTTC
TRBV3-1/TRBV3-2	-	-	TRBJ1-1	CASSLWGGEAFF	TGTGCCAGCAGCCTGTGGGGGGGTGAAGCTTTCTTT
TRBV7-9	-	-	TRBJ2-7	CASSLAGATYEQYF	TGTGCCAGCAGCTTAGCGGGGGCTACCTACGAGCAGTACTTC
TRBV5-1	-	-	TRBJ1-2	CASSLAGVDGYTF	TGCGCCAGCAGCTTAGCGGGGGTCGATGGCTACACCTTC
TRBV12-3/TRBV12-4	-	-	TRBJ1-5	CASSFTEDQPQHF	TGTGCCAGCAGTTTTACGGAGGATCAGCCCCAGCATTTT
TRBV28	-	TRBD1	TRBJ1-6	CASSLGTGMNSPLHF	TGTGCCAGCAGTCTAGGGACAGGGATGAATTCACCCCTCCACTTT
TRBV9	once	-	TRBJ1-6	CASSVSQGNNSPLHF	TGTGCCAGCAGCGTGTCGCAGGGGAATAATTCACCCCTCCACTTT
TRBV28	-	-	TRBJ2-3	CASSLVQSSTDTQYF	TGTGCCAGCAGTTTGGTACAGTCTAGCACAGATACGCAGTATTTT
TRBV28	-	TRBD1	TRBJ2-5	CASSDRDRGQETQYF	TGTGCCAGCAGCGACCGGGACAGGGGACAAGAGACCCAGTACTTC
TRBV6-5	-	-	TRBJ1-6	CASSRTDNSPLHF	TGTGCCAGCAGCCGGACGGACAATTCACCCCTCCACTTT
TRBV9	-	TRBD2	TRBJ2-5	CASSLGRGGTPQETQYF	TGTGCCAGCAGCCTAGGTAGGGGAGGGACCCCTCAAGAGACCCAGTACTTC
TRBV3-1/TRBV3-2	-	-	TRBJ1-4	CASSPPGAANEKLFF	TGTGCCAGCAGCCCCCCAGGGGCGGCTAATGAAAAACTGTTTTTT
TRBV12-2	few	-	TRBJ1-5	CASRLENSGGTRQPQHF	TGTGCAAGTCGCTTAGAGAATTCAGGGGGCACCAGGCAGCCCCAGCATTTT
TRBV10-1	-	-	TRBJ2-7	CASSESRQGLEQYF	TGCGCCAGCAGTGAGTCAAGGCAGGGCCTCGAGCAGTACTTC
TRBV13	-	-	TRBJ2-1	CASSSPQGGGNEQFF	TGTGCCAGCAGCTCCCCACAGGGTGGAGGCAATGAGCAGTTCTTC